The rows below give T cell receptor beta chains drawn from one sample of a study of T cell responses to AZD1222 COVID-19 vaccine. Here immunoSEQ multiplex PCR was the method, and the copy in TCRdb shows in-frame clones only, minus some. The sample has 180,000 or so clones, around 88% seen once. The sequences come from peripheral blood, collected on day 0 of AZD1222 vaccination. The source is an adult in good health. Both conserved end residues are part of each CDR3. Each record gives: V gene, D gene, J gene, CDR3 DNA, CDR3 protein. A D gene is named only where the DNA matches it firmly.

>TRBV30|NA|TRBJ1-4
TGTGCCTGGAGTCCCGGGACGGTAAATGAAAAACTGTTTTTT
CAWSPGTVNEKLFF
>TRBV5-1|TRBD2|TRBJ2-7
TGCGCCAGCAGCTGGACTAGCGGGGGGAGCGAGCAGTACTTC
CASSWTSGGSEQYF
>TRBV5-1|TRBD1|TRBJ1-5
TGCGCCAGCAGCCCGGGACAGGGGGCTCAGCCCCAGCATTTT
CASSPGQGAQPQHF
>TRBV19|NA|TRBJ1-4
TGTGCCAGTAGTATGAAGGGGTCACGCGAAAAACTGTTTTTT
CASSMKGSREKLFF
>TRBV7-2|NA|TRBJ1-1
TGTGCCAGCAGCCTAGTGAACACTGAAGCTTTCTTT
CASSLVNTEAFF
>TRBV14|TRBD1|TRBJ1-4
TGTGCCAGCAGCCAACCGGGACAGGGGCCCCCTAATGAAAAACTGTTTTTT
CASSQPGQGPPNEKLFF
>TRBV5-4|NA|TRBJ1-2
TGTGCCAGCAGCTTTCAGGAGTTCAATGGCTATGGCTACACCTTC
CASSFQEFNGYGYTF
>TRBV4-1|NA|TRBJ2-7
TGCGCCAGCAGCCAGGTAGGACGACAATCCTACGAGCAGTACTTC
CASSQVGRQSYEQYF
>TRBV3-1/TRBV3-2|TRBD1|TRBJ1-4
TGTGCCAGCAGCCCCAGGGGGCTGGGGGATGAAAAACTGTTTTTT
CASSPRGLGDEKLFF
>TRBV19|NA|TRBJ2-1
TGTGCCAGTAGCCTCGCGACTGAGCAGTTCTTC
CASSLATEQFF
>TRBV5-6|NA|TRBJ2-7
TGTGCCAGCAGCTTGCTAGGGTCCGCCTACGAGCAGTACTTC
CASSLLGSAYEQYF